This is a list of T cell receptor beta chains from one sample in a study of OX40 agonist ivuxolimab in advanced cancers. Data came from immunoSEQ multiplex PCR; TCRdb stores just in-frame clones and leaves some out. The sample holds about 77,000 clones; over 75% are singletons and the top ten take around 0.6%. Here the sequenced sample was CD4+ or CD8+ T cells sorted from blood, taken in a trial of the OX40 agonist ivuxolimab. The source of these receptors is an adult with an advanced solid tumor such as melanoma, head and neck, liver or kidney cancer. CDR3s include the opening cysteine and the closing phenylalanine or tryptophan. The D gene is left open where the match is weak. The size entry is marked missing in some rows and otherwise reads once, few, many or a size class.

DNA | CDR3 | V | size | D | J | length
TGTGCTAGTGGTCCGGGGGAGGAGACCCAGTACTTC | CASGPGEETQYF | TRBV12-5 | - | - | TRBJ2-5 | 12
TGTGCCAGCAGTCCCTCAAACACAGATACGCAGTATTTT | CASSPSNTDTQYF | TRBV6-5 | - | - | TRBJ2-3 | 13
TGTGCCAGCAGTGGCTACTACGAGCAGTACTTC | CASSGYYEQYF | TRBV2 | - | - | TRBJ2-7 | 11
TGTGCCAGCCTCTCCCGGGAGACCTCCTACGAGCAGTACTTC | CASLSRETSYEQYF | TRBV6-5 | once | - | TRBJ2-7 | 14
TGTGCCAGCAGCTTAGCCCAGACAGGGACTAATCAGCCCCAGCATTTT | CASSLAQTGTNQPQHF | TRBV7-8 | - | TRBD1 | TRBJ1-5 | 16
TGTGCCAGCACTCGAACAGGGGGTCAGCCCCAGCATTTT | CASTRTGGQPQHF | TRBV6-1 | - | TRBD1 | TRBJ1-5 | 13
TGTGCCAGTAGTGGGAGGGGGACAGGGGCTGGGGCCAACGTCCTGACTTTC | CASSGRGTGAGANVLTF | TRBV19 | - | TRBD1 | TRBJ2-6 | 17
TGTGCTAGCACCGCCGGGACAGGGCCCCCCGGGGAGCTGTTTTTT | CASTAGTGPPGELFF | TRBV7-7 | - | TRBD1 | TRBJ2-2 | 15
TGTGCCAGCAGCGTAGGGACAGCAAACACTGAAGCTTTCTTT | CASSVGTANTEAFF | TRBV9 | - | - | TRBJ1-1 | 14
TGTGCCAGCAGCTTAGAAGCCCAGCGATACGAGCAGTACTTC | CASSLEAQRYEQYF | TRBV7-8 | - | - | TRBJ2-7 | 14
TGTGCCTGGAGAAATGGAGAGACCCAGTACTTC | CAWRNGETQYF | TRBV30 | - | - | TRBJ2-5 | 11
TGTGCCAGCAGCTGGGGGCAGGGGGTTGAAGATACGCAGTATTTT | CASSWGQGVEDTQYF | TRBV7-3 | - | TRBD1 | TRBJ2-3 | 15
TGTGCCAGCAGCCACCCCCAGGGTGGGAACACTGAAGCTTTCTTT | CASSHPQGGNTEAFF | TRBV5-5 | - | - | TRBJ1-1 | 15
TGTGCCAGCAGTGTGCTTATGAATGGACAGGGCTTAAACACTGAAGCTTTCTTT | CASSVLMNGQGLNTEAFF | TRBV2 | medium-sized | TRBD1 | TRBJ1-1 | 18
TGTGCCAGCAGCCAAGGACAGGGGAGAAAGGGTTTCTATGGCTACACCTTC | CASSQGQGRKGFYGYTF | TRBV7-9 | - | TRBD1 | TRBJ1-2 | 17
TGTGCCAGCAATTTTGAAGGGGCGAACACTGAAGCTTTCTTT | CASNFEGANTEAFF | TRBV6-5 | once | - | TRBJ1-1 | 14
TGTGCCAGCAGCTTAATTCTTGGCAGGTCGGCTGGGGCCAACGTCCTGACTTTC | CASSLILGRSAGANVLTF | TRBV7-3 | - | - | TRBJ2-6 | 18
TGTGCCAGCAGCCCGCGAAGGGGGGTTGAACCCCTCCACTTT | CASSPRRGVEPLHF | TRBV7-2 | - | - | TRBJ1-6 | 14
TGTGCCAGCAGCATCAGGGGAAGCTACGAGCAGTACTTC | CASSIRGSYEQYF | TRBV7-6 | - | - | TRBJ2-7 | 13
TGTGCCAGCTCACCAGGGACAGGGTACGAGCAGTACTTC | CASSPGTGYEQYF | TRBV18 | once | TRBD1 | TRBJ2-7 | 13
TGTGCCAGCAGCCCCCAAACAGGGCCAGATACGCAGTATTTT | CASSPQTGPDTQYF | TRBV7-2 | once | - | TRBJ2-3 | 14
TGCGCCAGCAGCCAAGAAAACCAAGAGACCCAGTACTTC | CASSQENQETQYF | TRBV4-3 | once | - | TRBJ2-5 | 13
TGTGCCAGCAGCTTTGGGGTAAGCACAGATACGCAGTATTTT | CASSFGVSTDTQYF | TRBV11-1 | - | - | TRBJ2-3 | 14
TGTGCCAGTAGTGGCCGGGACCGGTCATTTGCAACTAATGAAAAACTGTTTTTT | CASSGRDRSFATNEKLFF | TRBV19 | - | - | TRBJ1-4 | 18
TGTGCCATCAGTGAGTCTCAGGGAACCTACAATGAGCAGTTCTTC | CAISESQGTYNEQFF | TRBV10-3 | - | - | TRBJ2-1 | 15
TGTGCCAGTAGTATGAACAGGGGGAGGAACACCGGGGAGCTGTTTTTT | CASSMNRGRNTGELFF | TRBV19 | once | TRBD1 | TRBJ2-2 | 16
TGTGCCAGCAGTTTATCCTGGGGGCGCGGACAAGAGACCCAGTACTTC | CASSLSWGRGQETQYF | TRBV27 | - | - | TRBJ2-5 | 16
TGTGCCAGCAGCTTTTCGGACGGGTCTTATGGCTACACCTTC | CASSFSDGSYGYTF | TRBV9 | - | - | TRBJ1-2 | 14
TGTGCCAGCACGTTAAAGGGGGGAACTTACGAGCAGTACTTC | CASTLKGGTYEQYF | TRBV6-5 | - | - | TRBJ2-7 | 14
TGCGCCAGCAGCTTGGGGGGTAATGAAAAACTGTTTTTT | CASSLGGNEKLFF | TRBV5-1 | - | - | TRBJ1-4 | 13
TGCGCCAGCAGCACACAGCGGGAAGAGACCCAGTACTTC | CASSTQREETQYF | TRBV5-1 | - | - | TRBJ2-5 | 13
TGTGCCAGTACCCGGCGTGAACCGGGGTGGGGGAGCTCCTATAATTCACCCCTCCACTTT | CASTRREPGWGSSYNSPLHF | TRBV19 | few | - | TRBJ1-6 | 20
TGTGCCATCAGTGAGAGGCTAGCGGGGGGAGGGTCCTACGAGCAGTACTTC | CAISERLAGGGSYEQYF | TRBV10-3 | - | TRBD2 | TRBJ2-7 | 17
TGTGCCAGCAGTTATTACGTCCAGAGCCTCCCAGATACGCAGTATTTT | CASSYYVQSLPDTQYF | TRBV6-5 | - | - | TRBJ2-3 | 16
TGTGCCAGCAGCGGGGGACAGGACCCCTCCTACGAGCAGTACTTC | CASSGGQDPSYEQYF | TRBV2 | - | TRBD1 | TRBJ2-7 | 15
TGTGCCAGCAGCTCCCTACCGGGACTAGCGGGGGGGCTTTTCTATGAGCAGTTCTTC | CASSSLPGLAGGLFYEQFF | TRBV7-2 | - | TRBD2 | TRBJ2-1 | 19
TGTGCCTGGGCCCTCGATAGCAATCAGCCCCAGCATTTT | CAWALDSNQPQHF | TRBV30 | - | - | TRBJ1-5 | 13
TGTGCCAGCAGCCCGCGGACAGGGGCGATTGGGGAGACCCAGTACTTC | CASSPRTGAIGETQYF | TRBV5-4 | once | TRBD1 | TRBJ2-5 | 16
TGTGCCAGCAACGGTGGACAGGGAGTGCCCTACGAGCAGTACTTC | CASNGGQGVPYEQYF | TRBV6-6 | - | TRBD1 | TRBJ2-7 | 15
TGTGCCAGCAGCTTAAACAGGCTAGCTAACTATGGCTACACCTTC | CASSLNRLANYGYTF | TRBV7-2 | - | - | TRBJ1-2 | 15
TGTGCCAGCAGCAACCCCGTGAGGACAGGGGGCCGGGGGGCTGAAGCTTTCTTT | CASSNPVRTGGRGAEAFF | TRBV27 | - | TRBD1 | TRBJ1-1 | 18